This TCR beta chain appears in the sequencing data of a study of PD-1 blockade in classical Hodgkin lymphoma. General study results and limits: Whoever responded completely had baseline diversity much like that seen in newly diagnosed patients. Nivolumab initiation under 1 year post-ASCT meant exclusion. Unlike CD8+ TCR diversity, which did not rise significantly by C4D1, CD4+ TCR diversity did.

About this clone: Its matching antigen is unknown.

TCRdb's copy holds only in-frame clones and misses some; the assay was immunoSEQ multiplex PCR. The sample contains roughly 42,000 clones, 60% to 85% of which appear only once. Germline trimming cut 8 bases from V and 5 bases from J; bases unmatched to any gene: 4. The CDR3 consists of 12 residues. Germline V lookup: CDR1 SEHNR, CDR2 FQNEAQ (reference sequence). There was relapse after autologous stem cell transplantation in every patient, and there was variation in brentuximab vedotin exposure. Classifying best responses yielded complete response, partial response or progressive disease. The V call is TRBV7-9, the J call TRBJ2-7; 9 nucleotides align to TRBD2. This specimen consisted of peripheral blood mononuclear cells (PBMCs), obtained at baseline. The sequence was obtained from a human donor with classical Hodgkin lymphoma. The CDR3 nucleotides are TGTGCCAGCGGCCCTAGCGGGGACGAGCAGTACTTC. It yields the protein CASGPSGDEQYF.